The clone carrying this T cell receptor beta chain has ten or more counts. What it recognizes is unknown. These data originate in a study of neurological immune-mediated disorders. General study points: The expanded clones of different subjects shared no CDR3 amino acid sequences (suggesting private repertoires in all groups). The most TCR clonal expansion was seen in HTLV-1-associated myelopathy, whereas the least was seen in multiple sclerosis, below the level in healthy controls.

J lost 4 bases, V lost 0 bases, and 7 bases had no gene match. The CDR3 covers 17 residues. Germline V lookup: CDR1 SGHRS, CDR2 YFSETQ. Preparation of the unsorted libraries drew on 2 million PBMCs stored at -80 C. Each CDR3 protein gets one entry after TCRdb re-called the 5' RACE reads with MiXCR. This sample has approximately 51,000 distinct CDR3 sequences, with around 3.5% found just once. This TCR was sampled from a man aged 35-49 years with multiple sclerosis. Sequenced: PBMCs. The chain couples TRBV5-1 to TRBJ2-1, with 10 positions matching TRBD2. CDR3: CASSLAPSGGLYNEQFF. CDR3 DNA: TGCGCCAGCAGCTTGGCCCCTAGCGGGGGCCTTTACAATGAGCAGTTCTTC.